This paragraph reports one T cell receptor beta chain. The source of the sample is a study of T cell changes during pregnancy in multiple sclerosis. Sequenced by immunoSEQ multiplex PCR; TCRdb stores in-frame clones only, minus some. The data contain some 54,000 clones, 93% of them seen just once; the ten biggest clones take up about 1.7%. CDR3 length: 17 residues. Germline V gene data show CDR1 as LGHNA and CDR2 as YNFKEQ. Trimming cost V 0 bases and J 6 bases, with 18 bases left between them. V is TRBV4-2 and J is TRBJ1-5, with D unresolved. Source: peripheral blood, taken after pregnancy. The source is a female donor with multiple sclerosis, enrolled in a pregnancy study. CDR3 in amino acids: CASSQDGAFAEGQPQHF. For the CDR3, the DNA is TGTGCCAGCAGCCAAGACGGCGCCTTTGCGGAGGGTCAGCCCCAGCATTTT.